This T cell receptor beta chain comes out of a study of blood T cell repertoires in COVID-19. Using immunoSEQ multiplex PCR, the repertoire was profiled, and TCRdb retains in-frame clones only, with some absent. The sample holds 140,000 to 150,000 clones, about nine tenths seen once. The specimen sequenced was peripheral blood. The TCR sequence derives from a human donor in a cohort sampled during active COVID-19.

CDR3 region: CASSLSSGGTGEQYF. The CDR3 nucleotides are TGTGCCAGCAGCTTATCTAGCGGGGGGACTGGGGAGCAGTACTTC. The chain combines TRBV7-9 with TRBJ2-7; the match to TRBD2 covers 11 bases. Trimming cost V 2 bases and J 7 bases; bases outside gene matches: 7. Germline lookup yields CDR1 SEHNR and CDR2 FQNEAQ (reference sequence). This CDR3 region has 15 residues.